Below are 15 T cell receptor beta chains sequenced from a single sample in a study of cytomegalovirus exposure and HLA in healthy donors. Primers for the PCR totalled 60 Vbeta and 13 Jbeta. TCRdb keeps only in-frame clones here, not all; method: immunoSEQ multiplex PCR. The repertoire shows around 200,000 clones; the top ten hold 0.7% to 1%. Sequencing was performed on PBMCs. These receptors were obtained from a young woman in good health and CMV-seropositive.

This chain links TRBV25-1 with TRBJ1-2; D call uncertain. The length of the CDR3 is 14 residues. Trimming pared 3 bases from V and 4 bases from J, leaving 12 bases between. Per germline, CDR1 MGHDK and CDR2 SYGVNS. DNA of the CDR3: TGTGCCAGCAGTGACCTGACATTCACCTATGGCTACACCTTC. This codes for CASSDLTFTYGYTF.

The chain uses TRBV5-1 and TRBJ2-3; 7 bases are a match to TRBD2. With V trimmed by 3 bases and J by 6 bases, 16 bases remained unmatched. The CDR3 spans 17 residues. Looked up from germline, CDR1 is SGHRS and CDR2 is YFSETQ. The CDR3 region is CASSSNPGGSSADTQYF. The DNA of the CDR3 is TGCGCCAGCAGCTCGAACCCCGGGGGGTCCTCTGCGGATACGCAGTATTTT.

The J gene is TRBJ1-2, the V gene TRBV14; no firm D call. The germline V gene encodes CDR1 SGHDN and CDR2 FVKESK. The CDR3 totals 13 residues. V was clipped by 0 bases and J by 4 bases, with 6 bases between them. CDR3 sequence reads: CASSQEESYGYTF. The CDR3 DNA reads as TGTGCCAGCAGCCAAGAGGAGTCCTATGGCTACACCTTC.

J is TRBJ2-2 and V is TRBV25-1, with a possible D match to TRBD1 (6 bases). V was cut by 6 bases and J by 4 bases, with 12 bases left in between. There are 14 residues in the CDR3. CDR1 MGHDK and CDR2 SYGVNS come from the germline V gene. The CDR3 sequence: CASRRTGSTGELFF. CDR3 DNA sequence: TGTGCCAGCAGGCGCACAGGGAGCACCGGGGAGCTGTTTTTT.

The J gene is TRBJ1-4, the V gene TRBV30; 7 bases fit TRBD1. Trimming took 2 bases from V and 2 from J; bases not matched to a gene: 2. The CDR3 covers 14 residues. Per the germline V gene, CDR1 is GTSNPN and CDR2 is SVGIG (reference sequence). As DNA, the CDR3 is TGTGCCTGGAGTTCGACAGGGACTAATGAAAAACTGTTTTTT. Encoded protein: CAWSSTGTNEKLFF.

The chain uses TRBV10-3 and TRBJ2-1, with 15 bases identical to TRBD2. The CDR3 runs 16 residues. CDR1 and CDR2 from the germline V gene are ENHRY and SYGVKD. V shed 7 bases and J 4 bases; nucleotides not matched to a gene: 5. The CDR3 protein is CAINAGLAGGYNEQFF. CDR3 nucleotide sequence: TGTGCCATCAATGCGGGACTAGCGGGGGGATACAATGAGCAGTTCTTC.

The CDR3 bases are TGTGCCAGCAGCCCACAGGGACTAGCGGGGCACAATGAGCAGTTCTTC. The encoded protein is CASSPQGLAGHNEQFF. The rearrangement links TRBV7-6 to TRBJ2-1, with 13 positions matching TRBD2. The junction had 6 bases not matched to a gene; V was cut back by 5 bases and J by 5 bases. The CDR3 runs to 16 residues. The V gene's germline CDR1 is SGHVS and CDR2 FNYEAQ.

V usage is TRBV28 and J usage is TRBJ1-1; the D is unclear. V was pared by 6 bases and J by 2 bases, with 10 bases between. Per the germline V gene, CDR1 is MDHEN and CDR2 is SYDVKM. This CDR3 comprises 13 residues. CDR3 sequence (DNA): TGTGCCAGCAGACGAGGGAGAAACACTGAAGCTTTCTTT. Translation: CASRRGRNTEAFF. The full variable domain, its missing parts supplied by reference TRBV28 and TRBJ1-1, is DVKVTQSSRYLVKRTGEKVFLECVQDMDHENMFWYRQDPGLGLRLIYFSYDVKMKEKGDIPEGYSVSREKKERFSLILESASTNQTSMYLCASRRGRNTEAFFGQGTRLTVV.

The genes are TRBV19 and TRBJ2-7; D is ambiguous. The CDR3 has 13 amino acids. With 6 bases removed from V and 4 bases from J, the gap between germline ends came to 13 bases. Germline V gene sequence: CDR1 LNHDA, CDR2 SQIVND (reference sequence). CDR3 bases: TGTGCCAGTAGCGTGGCAGTCCTTTACGAGCAGTACTTC. It is translated as CASSVAVLYEQYF.

V gene TRBV5-1 combines with J gene TRBJ1-2; 11 nucleotides match TRBD1. From germline, CDR1 is SGHRS and CDR2 YFSETQ. Trimming cost V 4 bases and J 3 bases; bases outside gene matches: 14. CDR3 length equals 18 residues. DNA for the CDR3: TGCGCCAGCAGCCCATCGGGGCGGACAGGGGGCATGGACTATGGCTACACCTTC. Protein: CASSPSGRTGGMDYGYTF.

The V gene is TRBV6-1, the J gene TRBJ2-4, with TRBD1 matching over 8 bases. The germline V gene encodes CDR1 MNHNS and CDR2 SASEGT. The CDR3 consists of 13 residues. J gave up 8 bases and V 7 bases, and 7 bases lay outside the gene matches. The CDR3 sequence is CASMDRDLDIQYF. Here the CDR3 DNA reads TGTGCCAGCATGGACAGGGATTTGGACATTCAGTACTTC.

The chain uses TRBV7-8 and TRBJ2-1; TRBD2 matches at 7 bases. The ends lost 8 bases at V and 2 bases at J; junction bases unmatched: 0. Germline V lookup: CDR1 SGHVS, CDR2 FQNEAQ. This CDR3 is 12 amino acids long. The CDR3 reads CASGGAYNEQFF. CDR3 DNA: TGTGCCAGCGGGGGGGCCTACAATGAGCAGTTCTTC.

The J gene is TRBJ2-1, the V gene TRBV7-9; a possible D gene is TRBD1 (6 bases). Trimming took 3 bases from V and 7 from J, leaving 19 bases between them. This CDR3 contains 16 residues. The germline V gene encodes CDR1 SEHNR and CDR2 FQNEAQ (reference sequence). In nucleotides, the CDR3 is TGTGCCAGCAGCTTCCAGGGGTTAGCTTTAAAGAATGAGCAGTTCTTC. Translated: CASSFQGLALKNEQFF.

The J gene is TRBJ2-7, the V gene TRBV20-1, with a tentative D call TRBD2 (5 bases). The CDR3 contains 11 residues. Germline values: CDR1 DFQATT, CDR2 SNEGSKA (reference sequence). Trimming removed 4 bases at V and 4 bases at J, with 8 bases between. CDR3 protein: CSAMDWYEQYF. CDR3 nucleotide sequence: TGCAGTGCTATGGACTGGTACGAGCAGTACTTC.

The V call is TRBV9, the J call TRBJ2-7, with TRBD2 matching over 7 bases. There are 14 residues in the CDR3. After removal of 0 bases from V and 6 bases from J, the junction contained 6 bases not matched to a gene. The germline CDR1 and CDR2 sequences are SGDLS and YYNGEE. The CDR3 region is CASSVGGGSGEQYF. CDR3 DNA: TGTGCCAGCAGCGTAGGGGGCGGGAGTGGCGAGCAGTACTTC.